The TCR beta chain described here comes from a study of T cell responses to AZD1222 COVID-19 vaccine. This CDR3 comprises 14 residues. CDR1 is SEHNR and CDR2 is FQNEAQ in the germline V gene (reference sequence). The V end lost 8 bases, the J end lost 1 base, and 15 bases lay between the germline ends. In regard to this clone: Its antigen is unknown.

Study-level points and caveats: Baseline seropositivity occurred in only a handful of AZD1222 recipients.

TCRdb keeps only in-frame clones here, not all; method: immunoSEQ multiplex PCR. The data hold fewer than 65,000 clones, with more than 65% observed a single time. This chain connects TRBV7-9 to TRBJ2-7, with D possibly being TRBD2 (5 bases). The sequencing used peripheral blood, collected on day 0 of AZD1222 vaccination. This TCR came from an adult in good health. CDR3 region: CASATRLPSYEQYF. The CDR3 nucleotides are TGTGCCAGCGCAACGAGACTACCATCCTACGAGCAGTACTTC.